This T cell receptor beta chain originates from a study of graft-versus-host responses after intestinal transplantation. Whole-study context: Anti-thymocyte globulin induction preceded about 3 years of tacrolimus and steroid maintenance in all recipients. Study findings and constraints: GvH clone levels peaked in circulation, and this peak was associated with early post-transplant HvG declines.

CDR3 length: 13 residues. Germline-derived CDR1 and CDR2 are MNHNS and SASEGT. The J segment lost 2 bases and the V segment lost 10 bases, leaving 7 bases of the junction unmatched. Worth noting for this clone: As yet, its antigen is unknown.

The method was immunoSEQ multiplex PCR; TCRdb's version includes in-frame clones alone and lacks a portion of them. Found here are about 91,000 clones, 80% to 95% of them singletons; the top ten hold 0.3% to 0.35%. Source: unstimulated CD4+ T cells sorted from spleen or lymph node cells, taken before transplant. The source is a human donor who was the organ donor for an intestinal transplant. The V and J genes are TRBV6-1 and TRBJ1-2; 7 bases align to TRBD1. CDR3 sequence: CAIQDRANYGYTF. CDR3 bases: TGTGCCATCCAAGACAGGGCGAACTATGGCTACACCTTC.